This TCR beta chain was identified in a study of CD4 T cell repertoires in COVID-19. V lost 2 bases and J lost 1, with 5 bases in between. The CDR3 length is 13 residues. CDR1 and CDR2 (germline): SGDLS, YYNGEE. The protocol was immunoSEQ multiplex PCR, while the TCRdb copy is restricted to in-frame clones and leaves out a portion. The data show approximately 79,000 clones, with 83% seen just once and 0.45% to 0.6% held by the top ten. The clonotype comes from a human donor who had COVID-19. This sample comprised CD4+ T cells from peripheral blood, obtained after recovery from COVID-19. The V and J genes are TRBV9 and TRBJ2-3, with a weak D call TRBD2 (5 bases). The CDR3 reads CASSVRGTDTQYF. The CDR3 nucleotides read TGTGCCAGCAGCGTGCGGGGCACAGATACGCAGTATTTT.